The source of this T cell receptor beta chain is a study of T-cell reconstitution after alpha-beta-depleted transplantation in children. General study findings and limits: Several hundred graft clones that had expanded were reportedly the source of alpha-beta T cells about two months after transplant.

As regards this clonotype: The target antigen is unknown.

The V gene's germline CDR1 is DFQATT and CDR2 SNEGSKA (reference sequence). The CDR3 covers 15 residues. Trimming removed 3 bases at V and 8 bases at J, with 19 bases between. Researchers prepared the TCRbeta library using unique molecular identifiers, the study reports. TCRdb itself ran the PCR reads through MiXCR, one entry per CDR3 protein. The sample has about 300,000 distinct CDR3 sequences, around 10% seen once. This sequence joins TRBV20-1 and TRBJ1-4; perhaps TRBD1 as D (6 bases). The clonotype originates from a boy under two years old with acute myeloid leukemia, due to receive a stem cell transplant. This sample comprised PBMCs, obtained before TCRalphabeta/CD19-depleted stem cell transplant. CDR3 region: CSARGDSGAREKLFF. CDR3 sequence (DNA): TGCAGTGCTAGGGGTGATTCGGGGGCAAGGGAAAAACTGTTTTTT.